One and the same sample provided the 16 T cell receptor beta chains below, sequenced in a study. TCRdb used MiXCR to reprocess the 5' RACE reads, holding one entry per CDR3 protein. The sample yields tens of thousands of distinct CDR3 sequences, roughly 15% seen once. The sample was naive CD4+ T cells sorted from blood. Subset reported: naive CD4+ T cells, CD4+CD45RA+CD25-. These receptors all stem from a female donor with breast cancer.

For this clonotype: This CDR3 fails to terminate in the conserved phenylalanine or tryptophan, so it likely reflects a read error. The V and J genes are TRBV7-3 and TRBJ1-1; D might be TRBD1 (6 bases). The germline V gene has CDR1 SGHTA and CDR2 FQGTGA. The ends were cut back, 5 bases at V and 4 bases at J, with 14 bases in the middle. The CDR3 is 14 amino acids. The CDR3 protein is CASSPGHQSTEAFS. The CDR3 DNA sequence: TGTGCCAGCAGCCCGGGACACCAGAGCACTGAAGCTTTCTCT.

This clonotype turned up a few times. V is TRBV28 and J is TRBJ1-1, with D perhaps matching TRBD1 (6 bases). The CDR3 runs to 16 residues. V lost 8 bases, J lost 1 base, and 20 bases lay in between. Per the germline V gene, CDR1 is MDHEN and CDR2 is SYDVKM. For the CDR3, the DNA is TGTGCCAGCTATACACTTGGACAGCCGAGGAACACTGAAGCTTTCTTT. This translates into CASYTLGQPRNTEAFF.

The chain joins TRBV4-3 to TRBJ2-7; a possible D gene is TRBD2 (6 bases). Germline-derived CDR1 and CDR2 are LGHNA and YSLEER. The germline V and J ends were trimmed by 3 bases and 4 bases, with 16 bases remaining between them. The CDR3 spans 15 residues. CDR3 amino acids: CASSQRDVGPYEQYV. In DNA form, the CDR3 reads TGCGCCAGCAGCCAGCGGGACGTCGGTCCTTACGAGCAGTACGTC.

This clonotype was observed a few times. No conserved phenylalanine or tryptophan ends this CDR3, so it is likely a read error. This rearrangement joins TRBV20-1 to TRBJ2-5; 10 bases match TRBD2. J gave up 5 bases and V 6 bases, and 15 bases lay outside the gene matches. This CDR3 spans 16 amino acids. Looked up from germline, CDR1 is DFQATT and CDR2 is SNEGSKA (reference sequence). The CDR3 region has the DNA TGCAGTGCCACGCCCGCCCTAGCGGGAGATTGGGAGACCCAGTACATC. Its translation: CSATPALAGDWETQYI.

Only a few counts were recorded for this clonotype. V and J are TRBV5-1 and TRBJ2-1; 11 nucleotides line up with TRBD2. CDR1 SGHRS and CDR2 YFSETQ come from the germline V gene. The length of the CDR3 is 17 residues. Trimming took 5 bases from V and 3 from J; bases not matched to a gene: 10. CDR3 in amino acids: CASRKFTGTSGYNEQFF. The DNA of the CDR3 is TGCGCCAGCAGAAAATTCACCGGGACTAGCGGCTACAATGAGCAGTTCTTC.

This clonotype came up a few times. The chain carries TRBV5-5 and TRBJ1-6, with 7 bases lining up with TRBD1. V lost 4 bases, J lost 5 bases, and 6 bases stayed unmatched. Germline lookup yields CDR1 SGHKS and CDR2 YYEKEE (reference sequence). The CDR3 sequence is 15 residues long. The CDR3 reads CASSVSGTDNSPLHF. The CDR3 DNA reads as TGTGCCAGCAGCGTCTCCGGGACAGATAATTCACCCCTCCACTTT.

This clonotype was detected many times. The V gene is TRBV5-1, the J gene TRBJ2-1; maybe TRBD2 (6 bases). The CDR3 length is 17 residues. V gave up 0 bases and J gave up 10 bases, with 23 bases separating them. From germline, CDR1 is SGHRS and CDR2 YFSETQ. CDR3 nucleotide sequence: TGCGCCAGCAGCTTGGTTGGGATAGCGGCCACGGGCGGCGAGCAGTTCTTC. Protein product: CASSLVGIAATGGEQFF.

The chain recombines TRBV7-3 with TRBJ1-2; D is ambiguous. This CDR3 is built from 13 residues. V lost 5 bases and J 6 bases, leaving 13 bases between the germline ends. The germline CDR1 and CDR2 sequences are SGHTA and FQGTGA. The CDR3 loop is CASSAREGDGYTF. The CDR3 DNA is TGTGCCAGCAGCGCAAGGGAGGGAGATGGCTACACCTTC.

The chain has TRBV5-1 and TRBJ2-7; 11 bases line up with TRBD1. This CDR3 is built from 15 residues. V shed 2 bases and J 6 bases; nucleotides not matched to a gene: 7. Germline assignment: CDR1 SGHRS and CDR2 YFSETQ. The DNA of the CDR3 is TGCGCCAGCAGCTTTACAGGGACAGGGGGGACCGAGCAGTACTTC. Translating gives CASSFTGTGGTEQYF.

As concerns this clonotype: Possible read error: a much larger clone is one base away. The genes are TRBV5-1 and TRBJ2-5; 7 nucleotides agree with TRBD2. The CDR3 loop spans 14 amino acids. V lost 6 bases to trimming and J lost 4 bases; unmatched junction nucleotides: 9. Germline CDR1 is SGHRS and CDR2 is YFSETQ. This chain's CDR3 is CASNFSTSRETQYF. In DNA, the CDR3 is TGCGCCAGCAACTTCTCGACTAGCCGAGAGACCCAGTACTTC.

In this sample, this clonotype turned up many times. As DNA, the CDR3 is TGCAGCACCCAGCCAAACTACAATGAGCAGTTCTTC. It encodes CSTQPNYNEQFF. The chain carries TRBV29-1 and TRBJ2-1; D call uncertain. Trimming stripped 8 bases from V and 3 bases from J, with 11 bases between. Germline V CDR1 and CDR2: SQVTM, ANQGSEA. This CDR3 region has 12 residues.

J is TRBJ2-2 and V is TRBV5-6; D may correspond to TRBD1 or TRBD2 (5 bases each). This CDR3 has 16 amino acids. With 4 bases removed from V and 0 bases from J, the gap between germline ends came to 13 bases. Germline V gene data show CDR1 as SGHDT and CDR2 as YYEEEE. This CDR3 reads CASSPGTGANTGELFF. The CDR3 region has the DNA TGTGCCAGCAGCCCAGGGACGGGCGCGAACACCGGGGAGCTGTTTTTT.

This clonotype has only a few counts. The CDR3: CASSRDGSSYEQYF. Written as DNA, the CDR3 is TGTGCCAGCAGCCGTGACGGAAGCTCCTACGAGCAGTACTTC. This chain joins TRBV6-5 and TRBJ2-7; unclear D gene. This CDR3 is built from 14 residues. Trimming shortened V by 6 bases and J by 0 bases, and 12 bases separated the two germline ends. Germline CDR1 reads MNHEY; CDR2 reads SVGAGI.

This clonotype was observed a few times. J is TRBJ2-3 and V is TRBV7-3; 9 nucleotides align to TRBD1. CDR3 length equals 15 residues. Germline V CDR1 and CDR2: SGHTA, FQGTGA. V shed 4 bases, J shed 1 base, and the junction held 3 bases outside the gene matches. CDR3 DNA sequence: TGTGCCAGCAGCTACAGGGGGCGAGGCACAGATACGCAGTATTTT. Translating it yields CASSYRGRGTDTQYF.

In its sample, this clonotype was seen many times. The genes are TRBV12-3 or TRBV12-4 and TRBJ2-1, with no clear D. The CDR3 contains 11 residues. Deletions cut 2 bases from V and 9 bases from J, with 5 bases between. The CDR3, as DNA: TGTGCCAGCAGTTTACGTGGTGAGCAGTTCTTC. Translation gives CASSLRGEQFF.

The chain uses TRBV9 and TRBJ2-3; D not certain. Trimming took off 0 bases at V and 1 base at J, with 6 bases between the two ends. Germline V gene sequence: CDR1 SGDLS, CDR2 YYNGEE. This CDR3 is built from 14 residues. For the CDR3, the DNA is TGTGCCAGCAGCGTAGGACACCGCACAGATACGCAGTATTTT. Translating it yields CASSVGHRTDTQYF.